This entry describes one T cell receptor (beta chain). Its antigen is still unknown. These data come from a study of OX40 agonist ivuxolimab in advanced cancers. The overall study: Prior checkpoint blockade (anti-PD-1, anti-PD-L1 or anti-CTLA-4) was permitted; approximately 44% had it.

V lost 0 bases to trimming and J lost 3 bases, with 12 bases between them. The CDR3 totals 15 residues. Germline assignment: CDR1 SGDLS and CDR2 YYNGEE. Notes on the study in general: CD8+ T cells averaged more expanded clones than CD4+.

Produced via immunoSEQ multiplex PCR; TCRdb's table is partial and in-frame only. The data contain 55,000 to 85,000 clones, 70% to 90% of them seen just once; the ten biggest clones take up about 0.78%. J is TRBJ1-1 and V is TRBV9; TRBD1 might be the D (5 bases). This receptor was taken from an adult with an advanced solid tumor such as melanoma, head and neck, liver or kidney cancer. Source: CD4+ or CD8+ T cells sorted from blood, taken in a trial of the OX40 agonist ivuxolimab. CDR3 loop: CASSVEIGGDTEAFF. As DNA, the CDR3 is TGTGCCAGCAGCGTAGAGATCGGGGGGGACACTGAAGCTTTCTTT.